The T cell receptor beta chain under discussion was sequenced for a study of patients and donors after allogeneic stem cell transplantation. TCRdb reanalysed the RT-PCR reads using MiXCR and keeps one entry per CDR3 protein. The table lists approximately 20,000 distinct CDR3 sequences, around 5.3% of them singletons. The germline V gene encodes CDR1 SNHLY and CDR2 FYNNEI. The CDR3 sequence is 12 residues long. V was clipped by 5 bases and J by 6 bases, with 11 bases between them. Sequencing was performed on blood, either unsorted or a sorted T cell fraction (not recorded which). This TCR came from a human donor who was either an allogeneic HSCT recipient or a stem cell or donor lymphocyte infusion donor (not recorded which). It is not recorded whose cells these are; they may come from a transplant donor. The chain links TRBV2 to TRBJ2-7; D gene unclear. CDR3 DNA: TGTGCCAGCAGTTCCCGACCCGGCGAGCAGTACTTC. It translates to CASSSRPGEQYF.